This TCR beta chain was identified in a study of human T cells and chemical hapten exposure. Specified time point: patch test 3, about 24 weeks after DPC sensitization. As for treatment: therapeutic diphenylcyclopropenone sensitization with weekly scalp DPC. Unseparated into fractions, whole blood served as the source from which total RNA was extracted. Original data processing: There were a median of approximately 88,000 TCRs per sample, with a range from roughly 20,000 to 700,000. TCRdb passed the RACE reads through MiXCR, listing each CDR3 protein once. The V and J calls reflect TCRdb's pipeline rather than the authors' work. The table has some 180,000 distinct CDR3 sequences, approximately 26% seen once. This specimen was whole blood, taken in connection with sensitization to the hapten diphenylcyclopropenone (DPC). The TCR sequence derives from a woman in her thirties or forties with alopecia areata. Some clones in this sample may be carry-over from other donors' samples.

CDR3 region: CASSQVRGNEQFF. CDR3 coding DNA: TGCGCCAGCAGCCAAGTAAGAGGCAATGAGCAGTTCTTC. This chain uses TRBV4-3 with TRBJ2-1; D is undetermined. With 1 base removed from V and 6 bases from J, the gap between germline ends came to 7 bases. Germline CDR1 LGHNA, CDR2 YSLEER. The CDR3 is made up of 13 amino acids.